This entry lists 16 T cell receptor beta chains sequenced from one sample in a study of blood T cell repertoires in COVID-19 (dated by TCRdb to the early 2020s). Preparation of the library involved the immunoSEQ multiplex PCR assay. TCRdb stores this immuneACCESS table with in-frame sequences only. Part of the clones is absent; in the studies checked, under half of the shortfall reflects unresolved V genes, and no reason is known for the rest. In this sample the table shows some 200,000 clones, approximately 90% of which occur a single time. The ten largest clones add up to 3.5% to 4.5% of the sample. What was sequenced was PBMCs or T cells enriched from blood (not recorded which). All receptors come from a middle-aged woman with acute COVID-19.

This chain joins TRBV7-3 and TRBJ1-2; TRBD1 agrees at 10 bases. CDR3 size: 17 residues. V shed 0 bases and J 3 bases; nucleotides not matched to a gene: 7. The germline gives CDR1 SGHTA, CDR2 FQGTGA. The CDR3 DNA reads TGTGCCAGCAGCTTAACACCCACCGGGACAGGGGACTATGGCTACACCTTC. It codes for CASSLTPTGTGDYGYTF.

The rearrangement links TRBV7-8 to TRBJ1-1; TRBD1 matches 10 bases. Trimming removed 3 bases from V and 6 bases from J; junction bases left unmatched: 10. Germline CDR1 SGHVS, CDR2 FQNEAQ. The CDR3 has 16 amino acids. The CDR3 coding sequence is TGTGCCAGCAGCTTTTTCACCGGGACAGGGGCCCCTGAAGCTTTCTTT. Its protein is CASSFFTGTGAPEAFF.

By sample fraction, this clone is medium-sized. V usage is TRBV11-2 and J usage is TRBJ1-1; 7 nucleotides align to TRBD1. The CDR3 covers 15 residues. Losses at the gene ends were 6 bases for V and 0 bases for J; bases not matched to a gene: 7. CDR1 and CDR2 (germline): SGHAT, FQNNGV. In DNA, the CDR3 is TGTGCCAGCAGGAGGGGACAGACCATGAACACTGAAGCTTTCTTT. Its translation: CASRRGQTMNTEAFF.

This clone has more than one count but fewer than ten. The DNA of the CDR3 is TGCAGCGTGCCACAGGGGACTGAAGCTTTCTTT. This translates into CSVPQGTEAFF. This chain links TRBV29-1 with TRBJ1-1, with 7 positions matching TRBD1. Germline trimming cut 6 bases from V and 5 bases from J; bases unmatched to any gene: 3. Germline V gene data show CDR1 as SQVTM and CDR2 as ANQGSEA. CDR3 length equals 11 residues.

This sequence joins TRBV28 and TRBJ1-2; D is undetermined. Per the germline V gene, CDR1 is MDHEN and CDR2 is SYDVKM. This CDR3 spans 13 amino acids. Trimming removed 5 bases at V and 6 bases at J, with 13 bases between. CDR3 sequence (DNA): TGTGCCAGCAGTCCACCGAGGCGTCATGGCTACACCTTC. Its translation is CASSPPRRHGYTF.

The V gene is TRBV9, the J gene TRBJ1-2, with D possibly TRBD1 on 5 matching bases. CDR3 length: 12 residues. The germline V gene encodes CDR1 SGDLS and CDR2 YYNGEE. Trimming shortened V by 3 bases and J by 5 bases, and 8 bases separated the two germline ends. CDR3 sequence: CASSASGYGYTF. Written as DNA, the CDR3 is TGTGCCAGCAGCGCCTCAGGGTATGGCTACACCTTC.

This rearrangement joins TRBV10-2 to TRBJ2-2; TRBD2 matches 7 bases. Unmatched junction bases numbered 7, after V lost 9 bases and J lost 3 bases. Germline V gene sequence: CDR1 WSHSY, CDR2 SAAADI. This CDR3 comprises 14 residues. CDR3 sequence reads: CASGRGSHTGELFF. The CDR3 coding sequence is TGCGCCAGTGGGCGGGGGTCACACACCGGGGAGCTGTTTTTT.

The chain is built from TRBV7-3 and TRBJ2-1; D possibly corresponds to TRBD1 (5 bases). The length of the CDR3 is 13 residues. V was cut by 2 bases and J by 6 bases, with 8 bases left in between. From germline, CDR1 is SGHTA and CDR2 FQGTGA. For the CDR3, the DNA is TGTGCCAGCAGCTTAGGGGCTACCAATGAGCAGTTCTTC. Amino acid sequence: CASSLGATNEQFF.

This rearrangement joins TRBV7-3 to TRBJ2-2; maybe TRBD1 (5 bases). CDR1 SGHTA and CDR2 FQGTGA come from the germline V gene. Trimming stripped 1 base from V and 5 bases from J, with 11 bases between. The CDR3 is 15 residues long. This CDR3 reads CASSLKGQGTGELFF. For the CDR3, the DNA is TGTGCCAGCAGCTTAAAAGGGCAGGGAACCGGGGAGCTGTTTTTT.

The rearrangement uses TRBV19 and TRBJ1-2; 8 bases align to TRBD1. The germline gives CDR1 LNHDA, CDR2 SQIVND (reference sequence). V lost 6 bases and J lost 6; bases outside the gene matches: 6. The CDR3 is 13 amino acids. The CDR3 sequence is CASRTDRVDGYTF. CDR3 sequence (DNA): TGTGCCAGTAGAACGGACAGGGTCGATGGCTACACCTTC.

This sequence joins TRBV25-1 and TRBJ1-1; D is perhaps TRBD1 (5 bases). CDR3 length equals 15 residues. Trimming stripped 3 bases from V and 4 bases from J, with 15 bases between. Germline CDR1 is MGHDK and CDR2 is SYGVNS. CDR3 coding DNA: TGTGCCAGCAGTGAGTCATCAGGGTTGGGCACTGAAGCTTTCTTT. It specifies CASSESSGLGTEAFF.

The V call is TRBV7-9, the J call TRBJ1-1; D is unclear. CDR1 is SEHNR, CDR2 FQNEAQ, per germline (reference sequence). With 1 base removed from V and 1 base from J, the gap between germline ends came to 4 bases. This CDR3 has 13 amino acids. Written as DNA, the CDR3 is TGTGCCAGCAGCTTAGTGGCGAACACTGAAGCTTTCTTT. Translated: CASSLVANTEAFF.

This chain links TRBV13 with TRBJ2-6, with 8 bases aligning to TRBD1. V was clipped by 0 bases and J by 4 bases; unmatched bases: 5. Germline CDR1 and CDR2: PRHDT and FYEKMQ (reference sequence). The CDR3 loop spans 17 amino acids. The CDR3 coding sequence is TGTGCCAGCAGCTTAGGGACAGGGGCGCCGGGGGCCAACGTCCTGACTTTC. Amino acid sequence: CASSLGTGAPGANVLTF.

The chain uses TRBV19 and TRBJ1-2, with D uncertain. The CDR3 has 13 residues. CDR1 is LNHDA and CDR2 is SQIVND in the germline V gene (reference sequence). V dropped 3 bases and J dropped 4 bases, with 9 bases sitting between them. The CDR3 here is CASSIRVGYGYTF. The CDR3 DNA reads TGTGCCAGTAGTATTCGGGTGGGCTATGGCTACACCTTC.

The CDR3 DNA reads TGTGCCAGCAGTTTACTCAGGGCTGCCTATGGCTACACCTTC. Translated: CASSLLRAAYGYTF. The chain employs TRBV28 and TRBJ1-2; perhaps TRBD1 as D (5 bases). CDR1 is MDHEN, CDR2 SYDVKM, per germline. Trimming took 2 bases from V and 4 from J, leaving 11 bases between them. The CDR3 spans 14 residues.

This clone was seen only once. The chain uses TRBV2 and TRBJ1-2, with 7 bases lining up with TRBD1. V was clipped by 5 bases and J by 0 bases; unmatched bases: 3. CDR1 and CDR2 from the germline V gene are SNHLY and FYNNEI. CDR3 length: 14 residues. The CDR3 sequence: CASSLQGANYGYTF. Written as DNA, the CDR3 is TGTGCCAGCAGTTTGCAGGGGGCTAACTATGGCTACACCTTC.